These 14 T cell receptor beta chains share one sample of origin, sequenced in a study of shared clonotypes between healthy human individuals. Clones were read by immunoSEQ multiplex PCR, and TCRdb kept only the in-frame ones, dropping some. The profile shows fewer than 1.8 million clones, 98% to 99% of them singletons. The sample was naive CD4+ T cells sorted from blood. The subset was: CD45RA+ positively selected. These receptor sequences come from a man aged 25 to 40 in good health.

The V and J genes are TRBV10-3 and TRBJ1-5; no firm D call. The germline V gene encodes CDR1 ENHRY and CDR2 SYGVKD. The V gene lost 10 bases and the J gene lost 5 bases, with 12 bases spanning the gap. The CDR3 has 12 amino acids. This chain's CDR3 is CATNPPDQPQHF. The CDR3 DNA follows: TGTGCCACCAACCCCCCGGATCAGCCCCAGCATTTT.

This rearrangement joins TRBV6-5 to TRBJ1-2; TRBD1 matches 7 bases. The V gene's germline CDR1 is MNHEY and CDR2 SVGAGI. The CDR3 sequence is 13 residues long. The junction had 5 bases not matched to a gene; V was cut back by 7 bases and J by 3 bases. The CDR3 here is CASTRDSYYGYTF. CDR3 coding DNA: TGTGCCAGCACCCGGGACAGCTACTATGGCTACACCTTC.

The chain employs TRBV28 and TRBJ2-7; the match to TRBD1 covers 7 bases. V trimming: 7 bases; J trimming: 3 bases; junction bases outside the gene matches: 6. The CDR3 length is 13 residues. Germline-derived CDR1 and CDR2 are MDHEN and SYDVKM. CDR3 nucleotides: TGTGCCAGCAAGGAGACAGGGATCTACGAGCAGTACTTC. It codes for CASKETGIYEQYF.

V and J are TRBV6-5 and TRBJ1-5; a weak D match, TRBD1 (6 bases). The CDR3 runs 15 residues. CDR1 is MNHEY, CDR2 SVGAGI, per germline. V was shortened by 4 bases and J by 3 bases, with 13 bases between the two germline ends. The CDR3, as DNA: TGTGCCAGCAGTTCACCGCAGGGGATCAATCAGCCCCAGCATTTT. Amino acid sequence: CASSSPQGINQPQHF.

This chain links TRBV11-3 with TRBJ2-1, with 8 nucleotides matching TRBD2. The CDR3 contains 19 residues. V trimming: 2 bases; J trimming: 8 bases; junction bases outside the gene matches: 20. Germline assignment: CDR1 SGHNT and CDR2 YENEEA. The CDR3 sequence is CASSLRPHLGLESSHEQFF. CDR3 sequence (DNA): TGTGCCAGCAGCTTACGTCCGCACTTGGGACTAGAGTCTAGCCATGAGCAGTTCTTC.

The CDR3 DNA is TGCAGCGTTGTAACAGGGGAGTACAATGAGCAGTTCTTC. Translating it yields CSVVTGEYNEQFF. The chain recombines TRBV29-1 with TRBJ2-1; 7 nucleotides align to TRBD1. Germline V CDR1 and CDR2: SQVTM, ANQGSEA. V was clipped by 4 bases and J by 4 bases; unmatched bases: 4. The CDR3 totals 13 residues.

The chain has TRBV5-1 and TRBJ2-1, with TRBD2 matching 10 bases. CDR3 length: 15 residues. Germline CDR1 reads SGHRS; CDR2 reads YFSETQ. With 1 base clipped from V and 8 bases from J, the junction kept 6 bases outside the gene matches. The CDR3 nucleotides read TGCGCCAGCAGCTTGAGGCTAGCGGGAGAATATGAGCAGTTCTTC. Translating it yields CASSLRLAGEYEQFF.

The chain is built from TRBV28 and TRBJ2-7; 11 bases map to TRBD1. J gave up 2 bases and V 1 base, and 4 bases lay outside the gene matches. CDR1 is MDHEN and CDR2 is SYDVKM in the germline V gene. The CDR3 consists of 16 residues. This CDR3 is CASSLLGTGGAYEQYF. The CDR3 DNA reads TGTGCCAGCAGTTTATTAGGGACAGGGGGGGCCTACGAGCAGTACTTC. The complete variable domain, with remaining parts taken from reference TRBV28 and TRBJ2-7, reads DVKVTQSSRYLVKRTGEKVFLECVQDMDHENMFWYRQDPGLGLRLIYFSYDVKMKEKGDIPEGYSVSREKKERFSLILESASTNQTSMYLCASSLLGTGGAYEQYFGPGTRLTVT.

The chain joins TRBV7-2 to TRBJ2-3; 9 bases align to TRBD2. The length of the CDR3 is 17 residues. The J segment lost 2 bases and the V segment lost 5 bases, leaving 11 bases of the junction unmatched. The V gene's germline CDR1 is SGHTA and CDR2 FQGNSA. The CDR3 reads CASSPLGAGGPTDTQYF. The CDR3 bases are TGTGCCAGCAGCCCCTTGGGAGCGGGAGGCCCCACAGATACGCAGTATTTT. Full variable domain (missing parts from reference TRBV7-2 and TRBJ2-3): GAGVSQSPSNKVTEKGKDVELRCDPISGHTALYWYRQSLGQGLEFLIYFQGNSAPDKSGLPSDRFSAERTGGSVSTLTIQRTQQEDSAVYLCASSPLGAGGPTDTQYFGPGTRLTVL.

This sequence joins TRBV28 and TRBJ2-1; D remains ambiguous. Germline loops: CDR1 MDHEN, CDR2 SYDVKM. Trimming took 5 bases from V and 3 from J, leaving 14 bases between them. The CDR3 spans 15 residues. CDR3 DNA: TGTGCCAGCAGTCCTCCTCGCGTAGACTACAATGAGCAGTTCTTC. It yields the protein CASSPPRVDYNEQFF.

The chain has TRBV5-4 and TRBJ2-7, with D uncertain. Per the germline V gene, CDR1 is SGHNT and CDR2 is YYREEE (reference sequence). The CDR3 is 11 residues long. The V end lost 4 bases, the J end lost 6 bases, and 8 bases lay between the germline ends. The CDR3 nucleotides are TGTGCCAGCAGCGCTCCTGGCGAGCAGTACTTC. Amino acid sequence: CASSAPGEQYF.

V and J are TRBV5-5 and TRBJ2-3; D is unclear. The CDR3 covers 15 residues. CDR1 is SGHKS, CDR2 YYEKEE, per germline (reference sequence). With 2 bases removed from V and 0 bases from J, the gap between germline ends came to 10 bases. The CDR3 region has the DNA TGTGCCAGCAGCTTCGTCGGGCTGAGCACAGATACGCAGTATTTT. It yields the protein CASSFVGLSTDTQYF.

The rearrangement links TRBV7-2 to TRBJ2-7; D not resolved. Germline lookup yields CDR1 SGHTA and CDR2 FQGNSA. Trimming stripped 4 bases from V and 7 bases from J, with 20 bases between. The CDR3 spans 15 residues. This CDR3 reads CASSSRRQVLREQYF. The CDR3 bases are TGTGCCAGCAGCTCTAGACGGCAGGTATTACGAGAGCAGTACTTC.

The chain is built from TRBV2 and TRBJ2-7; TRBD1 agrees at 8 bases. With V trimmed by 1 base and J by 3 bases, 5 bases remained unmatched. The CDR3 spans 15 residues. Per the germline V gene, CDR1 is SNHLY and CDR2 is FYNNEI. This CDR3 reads CASSEGRGPYYEQYF. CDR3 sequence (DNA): TGTGCCAGCAGTGAAGGCAGGGGGCCCTACTACGAGCAGTACTTC.